The 9 T cell receptor beta chains reported below all come from one sample, sequenced in a study of T cells in Graves' hyperthyroidism and ophthalmopathy. There were TCR beta CDR3 regions amplified from RNA transcripts. HTBI primers were the set used in a first-round RT-PCR of the TCR CDR3. TCRdb passed the multiplex PCR reads through MiXCR, listing each CDR3 protein once. The sample includes 300,000 to 450,000 distinct CDR3 sequences, approximately 13% seen only once; the top ten take around 9.2%. Sequenced sample: blood. These receptor sequences come from a young woman with Graves' hyperthyroidism.

This chain uses TRBV7-6 with TRBJ2-3; a weak D match, TRBD2 (5 bases). This CDR3 is built from 15 residues. The germline V gene encodes CDR1 SGHVS and CDR2 FNYEAQ. V dropped 1 base and J dropped 5 bases, with 13 bases sitting between them. The CDR3 region is CASSLEADVGDTQYF. In DNA form, the CDR3 reads TGTGCCAGCAGCTTAGAAGCGGATGTGGGAGATACGCAGTATTTT.

This clonotype was detected many times. J is TRBJ1-1 and V is TRBV27; D is unresolved. The CDR3 runs 14 residues. Per the germline V gene, CDR1 is MNHEY and CDR2 is SMNVEV (reference sequence). V was shortened by 1 base and J by 5 bases, with 11 bases between the two germline ends. The CDR3 DNA sequence: TGTGCCAGCAGTTTATTGTTGGGAATTACTGAAGCTTTCTTT. It yields the protein CASSLLLGITEAFF.

Ten or more counts support this clonotype. The rearrangement links TRBV18 to TRBJ2-5, with 7 nucleotides matching TRBD1. The germline V gene encodes CDR1 KGHSH and CDR2 LQKENI. The junction had 9 bases not matched to a gene; V was cut back by 6 bases and J by 2 bases. The CDR3 extends over 15 amino acids. The DNA for the CDR3 is TGTGCCAGCTCGCCCGCCGGGACAGCACAAGAGACCCAGTACTTC. It encodes CASSPAGTAQETQYF.

The chain has TRBV3-1 and TRBJ2-5; weak D call: TRBD1 (6 bases). The CDR3 is 17 amino acids. Trimming took 4 bases from V and 5 from J, leaving 23 bases between them. Germline CDR1 is LGHDT and CDR2 is YNNKEL (reference sequence). The CDR3 DNA sequence: TGTGCCAGCAGCCTCTCTACTTTTTGGACAGCCTGGGAGACCCAGTACTTC. The encoded protein is CASSLSTFWTAWETQYF.

This clonotype showed up many times. The rearrangement joins TRBV6-1 to TRBJ1-1; the D is unclear. Germline loops: CDR1 MNHNS, CDR2 SASEGT. The CDR3 length is 16 residues. Trimming took 5 bases from V and 0 from J, leaving 16 bases between them. CDR3 in amino acids: CASSFAPIQLNTEAFF. DNA of the CDR3: TGTGCCAGCAGTTTTGCCCCAATCCAGCTGAACACTGAAGCTTTCTTT.

This clonotype came up a few times. The chain couples TRBV5-4 to TRBJ2-7; TRBD2 agrees at 12 bases. Germline CDR1 reads SGHNT; CDR2 reads YYREEE (reference sequence). The J segment lost 0 bases and the V segment lost 3 bases, leaving 4 bases of the junction unmatched. This CDR3 region has 16 residues. The CDR3 DNA is TGTGCCAGCAGCTCTAGACTAGCGGGGGACTCCTACGAGCAGTACTTC. Encoded protein: CASSSRLAGDSYEQYF.

In its sample, this clonotype was seen many times. V gene TRBV3-1 combines with J gene TRBJ2-5, with TRBD1 matching 7 bases. Germline V gene lookup returns CDR1 LGHDT and CDR2 YNNKEL (reference sequence). The CDR3 is 18 amino acids. Unmatched junction bases numbered 12, after V lost 1 base and J lost 1 base. CDR3 DNA: TGTGCCAGCAGCCAAGTATCACGAGGGGGCCGCAGCCAAGAGACCCAGTACTTC. It yields the protein CASSQVSRGGRSQETQYF.

This clonotype was detected many times. This chain uses TRBV4-2 with TRBJ2-1; the match to TRBD2 covers 11 bases. The CDR3 runs to 19 residues. CDR1 and CDR2 (germline): LGHNA, YNFKEQ. Trimming cost V 4 bases and J 0 bases; bases outside gene matches: 11. The CDR3 spells CASSRHRASGGISYNEQFF. CDR3 sequence (DNA): TGTGCCAGCAGCCGCCACCGGGCTAGCGGGGGGATCTCCTACAATGAGCAGTTCTTC.

This chain connects TRBV5-4 to TRBJ2-2, with 7 bases aligning to TRBD2. The CDR3 runs 16 residues. Trimming took 0 bases from V and 4 from J; bases not matched to a gene: 6. Germline CDR1 SGHNT, CDR2 YYREEE (reference sequence). The CDR3, as DNA: TGTGCCAGCAGCTTGGGCGGGAGCACAGGCACCGGGGAGCTGTTTTTT. This codes for CASSLGGSTGTGELFF.